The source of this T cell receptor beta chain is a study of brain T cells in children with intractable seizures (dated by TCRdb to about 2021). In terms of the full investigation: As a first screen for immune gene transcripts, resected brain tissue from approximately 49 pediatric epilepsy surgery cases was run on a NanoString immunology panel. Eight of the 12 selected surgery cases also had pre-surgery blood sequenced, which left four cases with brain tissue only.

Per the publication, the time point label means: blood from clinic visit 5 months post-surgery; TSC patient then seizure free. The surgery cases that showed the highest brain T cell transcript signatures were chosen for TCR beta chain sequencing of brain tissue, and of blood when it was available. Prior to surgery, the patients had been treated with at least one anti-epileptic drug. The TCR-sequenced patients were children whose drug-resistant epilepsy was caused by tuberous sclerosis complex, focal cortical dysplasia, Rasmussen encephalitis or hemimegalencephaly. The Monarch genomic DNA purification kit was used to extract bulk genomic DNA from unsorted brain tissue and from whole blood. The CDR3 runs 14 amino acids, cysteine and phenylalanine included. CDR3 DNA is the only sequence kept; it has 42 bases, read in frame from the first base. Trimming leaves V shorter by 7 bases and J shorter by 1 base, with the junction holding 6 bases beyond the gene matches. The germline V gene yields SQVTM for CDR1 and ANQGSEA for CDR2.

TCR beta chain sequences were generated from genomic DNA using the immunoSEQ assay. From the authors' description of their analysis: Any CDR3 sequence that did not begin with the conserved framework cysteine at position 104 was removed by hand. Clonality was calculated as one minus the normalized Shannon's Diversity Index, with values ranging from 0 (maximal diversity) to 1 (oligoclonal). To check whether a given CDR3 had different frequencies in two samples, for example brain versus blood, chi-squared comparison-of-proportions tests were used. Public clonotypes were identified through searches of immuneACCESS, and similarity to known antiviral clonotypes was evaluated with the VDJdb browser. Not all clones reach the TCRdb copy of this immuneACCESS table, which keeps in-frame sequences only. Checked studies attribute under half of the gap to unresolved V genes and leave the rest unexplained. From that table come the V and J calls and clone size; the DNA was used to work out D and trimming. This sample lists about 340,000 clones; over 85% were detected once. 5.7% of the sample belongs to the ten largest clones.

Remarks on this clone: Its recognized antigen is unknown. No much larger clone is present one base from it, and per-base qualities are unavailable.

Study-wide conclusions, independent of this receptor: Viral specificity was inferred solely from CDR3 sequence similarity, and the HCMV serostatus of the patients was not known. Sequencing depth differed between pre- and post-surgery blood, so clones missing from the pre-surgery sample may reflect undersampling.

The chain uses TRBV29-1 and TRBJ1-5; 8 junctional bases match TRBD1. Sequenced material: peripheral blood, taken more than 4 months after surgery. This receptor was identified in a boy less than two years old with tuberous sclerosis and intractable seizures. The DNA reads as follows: TGCAGCGCTTGGACAGGGAACAGCAATCAGCCCCAGCATTTT. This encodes CSAWTGNSNQPQHF.